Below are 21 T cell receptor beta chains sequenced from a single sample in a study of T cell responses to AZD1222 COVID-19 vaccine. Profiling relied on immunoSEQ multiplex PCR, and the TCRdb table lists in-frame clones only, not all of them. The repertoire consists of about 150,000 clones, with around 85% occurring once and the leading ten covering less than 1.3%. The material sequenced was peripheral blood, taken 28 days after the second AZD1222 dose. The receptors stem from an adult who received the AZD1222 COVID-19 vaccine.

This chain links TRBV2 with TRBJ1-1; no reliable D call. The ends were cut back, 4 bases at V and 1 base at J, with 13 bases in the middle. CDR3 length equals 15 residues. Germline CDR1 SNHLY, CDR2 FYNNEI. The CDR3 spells CASSVEAGENTEAFF. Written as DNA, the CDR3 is TGTGCCAGCAGTGTAGAGGCAGGAGAGAACACTGAAGCTTTCTTT. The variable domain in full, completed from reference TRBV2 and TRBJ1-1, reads EPEVTQTPSHQVTQMGQEVILRCVPISNHLYFYWYRQILGQKVEFLVSFYNNEISEKSEIFDDQFSVERPDGSNFTLKIRSTKLEDSAMYFCASSVEAGENTEAFFGQGTRLTVV.

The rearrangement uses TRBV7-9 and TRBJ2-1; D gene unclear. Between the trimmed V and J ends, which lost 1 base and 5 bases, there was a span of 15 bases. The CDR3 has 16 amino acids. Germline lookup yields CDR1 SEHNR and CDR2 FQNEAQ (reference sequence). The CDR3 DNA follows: TGTGCCAGCAGCTTAGTGTCTAGTCCCCGAAACAATGAGCAGTTCTTC. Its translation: CASSLVSSPRNNEQFF.

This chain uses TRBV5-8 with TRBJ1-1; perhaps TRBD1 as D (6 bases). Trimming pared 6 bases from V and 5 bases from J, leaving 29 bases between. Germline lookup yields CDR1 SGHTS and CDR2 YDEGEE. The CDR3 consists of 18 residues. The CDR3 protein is CASTIDENRARVRTEAFF. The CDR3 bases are TGTGCCAGCACCATTGACGAAAACAGGGCAAGGGTGAGGACTGAAGCTTTCTTT.

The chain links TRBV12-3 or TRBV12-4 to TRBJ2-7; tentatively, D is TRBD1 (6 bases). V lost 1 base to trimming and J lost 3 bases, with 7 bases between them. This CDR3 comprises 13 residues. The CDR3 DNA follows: TGTGCCAGCAGTTTAGTCAGGGGCTACGAGCAGTACTTC. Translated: CASSLVRGYEQYF.

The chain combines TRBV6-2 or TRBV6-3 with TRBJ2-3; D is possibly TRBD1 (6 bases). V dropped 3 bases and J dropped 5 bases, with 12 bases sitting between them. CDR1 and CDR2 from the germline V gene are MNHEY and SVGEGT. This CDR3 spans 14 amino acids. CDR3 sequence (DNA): TGTGCCAGCAGTTATGGTCGAGGGGGAGATACGCAGTATTTT. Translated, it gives CASSYGRGGDTQYF.

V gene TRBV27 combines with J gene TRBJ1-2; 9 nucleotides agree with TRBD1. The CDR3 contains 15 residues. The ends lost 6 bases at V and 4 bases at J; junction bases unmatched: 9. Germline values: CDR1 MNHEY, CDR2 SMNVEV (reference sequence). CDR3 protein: CASSIAGTGSYGYTF. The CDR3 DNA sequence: TGTGCCAGCAGCATAGCCGGGACAGGGAGCTATGGCTACACCTTC.

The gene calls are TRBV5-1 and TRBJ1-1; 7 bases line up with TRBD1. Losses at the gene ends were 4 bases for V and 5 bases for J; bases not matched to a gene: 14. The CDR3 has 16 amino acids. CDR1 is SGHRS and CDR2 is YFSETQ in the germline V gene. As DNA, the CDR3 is TGCGCCAGCAGCCCCAGCCCAGGGGGAGTAGGGACTGAAGCTTTCTTT. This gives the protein CASSPSPGGVGTEAFF.

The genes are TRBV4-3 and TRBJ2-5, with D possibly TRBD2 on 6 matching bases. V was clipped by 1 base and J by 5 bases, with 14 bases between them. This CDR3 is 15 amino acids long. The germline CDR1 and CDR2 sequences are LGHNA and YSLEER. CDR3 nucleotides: TGCGCCAGCAGCCAAGGGGGAGGCTACCTCGAGACCCAGTACTTC. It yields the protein CASSQGGGYLETQYF.

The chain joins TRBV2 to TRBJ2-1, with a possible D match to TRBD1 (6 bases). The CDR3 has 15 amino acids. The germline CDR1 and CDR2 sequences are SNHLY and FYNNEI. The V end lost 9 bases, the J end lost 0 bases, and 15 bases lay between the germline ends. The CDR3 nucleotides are TGTGCCAGTCGATCAGGGGTTAGCTCCTACAATGAGCAGTTCTTC. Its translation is CASRSGVSSYNEQFF.

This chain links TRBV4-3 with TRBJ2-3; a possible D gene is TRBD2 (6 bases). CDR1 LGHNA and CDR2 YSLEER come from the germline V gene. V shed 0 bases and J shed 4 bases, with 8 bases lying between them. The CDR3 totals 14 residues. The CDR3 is CASSQDGGSDTQYF. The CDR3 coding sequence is TGCGCCAGCAGCCAAGATGGGGGGTCAGATACGCAGTATTTT.

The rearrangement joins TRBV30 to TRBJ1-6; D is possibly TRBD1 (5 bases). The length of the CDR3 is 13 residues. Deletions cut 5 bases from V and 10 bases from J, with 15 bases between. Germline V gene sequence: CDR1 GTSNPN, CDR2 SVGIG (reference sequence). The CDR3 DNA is TGTGCCTGGTCGGACGAGGGACGATCACCCCTCCACTTT. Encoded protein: CAWSDEGRSPLHF.

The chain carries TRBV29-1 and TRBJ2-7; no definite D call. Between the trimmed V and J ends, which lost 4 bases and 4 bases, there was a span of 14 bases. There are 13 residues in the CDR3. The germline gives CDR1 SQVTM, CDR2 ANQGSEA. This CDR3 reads CSVVTAQGYEQYF. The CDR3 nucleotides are TGCAGCGTTGTAACAGCTCAAGGATACGAGCAGTACTTC.

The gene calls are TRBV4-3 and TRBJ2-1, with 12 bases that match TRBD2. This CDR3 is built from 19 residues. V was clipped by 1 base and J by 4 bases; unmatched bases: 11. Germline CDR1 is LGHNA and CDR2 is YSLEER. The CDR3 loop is CASSQAPPSTSGGYNEQFF. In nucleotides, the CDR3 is TGCGCCAGCAGCCAAGCGCCCCCATCCACTAGCGGGGGGTACAATGAGCAGTTCTTC.

CDR3 region: CSVSGLSISWSDTQYF. The DNA of the CDR3 is TGCAGCGTATCGGGACTTAGTATCAGTTGGTCGGATACGCAGTATTTT. This chain uses TRBV29-1 with TRBJ2-3; D possibly corresponds to TRBD2 (6 bases). Germline loops: CDR1 SQVTM, CDR2 ANQGSEA. V lost 6 bases, J lost 6 bases, and 25 bases lay in between. This CDR3 comprises 16 residues.

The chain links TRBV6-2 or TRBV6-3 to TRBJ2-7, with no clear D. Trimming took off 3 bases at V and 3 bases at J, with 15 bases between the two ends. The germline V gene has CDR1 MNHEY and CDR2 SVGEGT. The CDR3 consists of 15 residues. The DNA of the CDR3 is TGTGCCAGCAGTTATCTCCCGGCCGGCCTCTACGAGCAGTACTTC. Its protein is CASSYLPAGLYEQYF.

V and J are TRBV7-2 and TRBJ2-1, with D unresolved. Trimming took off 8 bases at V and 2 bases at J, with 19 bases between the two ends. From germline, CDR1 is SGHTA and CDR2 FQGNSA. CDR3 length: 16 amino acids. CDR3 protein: CASRKGVITPYNEQFF. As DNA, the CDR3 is TGTGCCAGCCGAAAGGGCGTTATTACGCCCTACAATGAGCAGTTCTTC. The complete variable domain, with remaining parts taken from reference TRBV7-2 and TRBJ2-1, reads GAGVSQSPSNKVTEKGKDVELRCDPISGHTALYWYRQSLGQGLEFLIYFQGNSAPDKSGLPSDRFSAERTGGSVSTLTIQRTQQEDSAVYLCASRKGVITPYNEQFFGPGTRLTVL.

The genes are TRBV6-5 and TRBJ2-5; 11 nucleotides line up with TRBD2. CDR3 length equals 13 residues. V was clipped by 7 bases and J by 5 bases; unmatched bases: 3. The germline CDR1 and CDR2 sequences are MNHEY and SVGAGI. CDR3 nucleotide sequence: TGTGCCAGCATAGCGGGGGGGCCGGAGACCCAGTACTTC. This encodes CASIAGGPETQYF.

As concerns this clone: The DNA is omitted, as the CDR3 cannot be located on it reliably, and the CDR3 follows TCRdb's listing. The CDR3 loop reads CSASTSGSMAYEQYF. The genes are TRBV20-1 and TRBJ2-7. Germline CDR1 reads DFQATT; CDR2 reads SNEGSKA (reference sequence). The CDR3 totals 15 residues, both ends included.

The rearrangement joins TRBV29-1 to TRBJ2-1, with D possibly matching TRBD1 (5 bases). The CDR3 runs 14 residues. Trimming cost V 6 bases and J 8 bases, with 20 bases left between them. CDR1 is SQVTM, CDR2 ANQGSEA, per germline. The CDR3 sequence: CSVVDGKGLDEQFF. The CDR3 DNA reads TGCAGCGTAGTAGACGGAAAGGGGTTGGATGAGCAGTTCTTC.

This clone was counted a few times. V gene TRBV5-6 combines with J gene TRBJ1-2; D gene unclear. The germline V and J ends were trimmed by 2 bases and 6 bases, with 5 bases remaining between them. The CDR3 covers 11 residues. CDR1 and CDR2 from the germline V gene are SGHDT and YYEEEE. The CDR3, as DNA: TGTGCCAGCAGCTTAACCCATGGCTACACCTTC. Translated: CASSLTHGYTF.

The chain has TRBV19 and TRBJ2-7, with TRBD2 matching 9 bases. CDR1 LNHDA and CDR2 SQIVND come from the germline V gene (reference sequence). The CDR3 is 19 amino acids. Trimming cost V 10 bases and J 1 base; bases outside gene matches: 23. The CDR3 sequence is CATRALGAGGPTVSYEQYF. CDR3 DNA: TGTGCCACCAGAGCCCTTGGAGCGGGGGGCCCCACCGTGTCCTACGAGCAGTACTTC.